These 31 T cell receptor beta chains originate from one sample sequenced in a study of cytomegalovirus exposure and HLA in healthy donors. The PCR made use of 60 Vbeta and 13 Jbeta primers. TCRdb's copy holds only in-frame clones and misses some; the assay was immunoSEQ multiplex PCR. This sample carries around 180,000 clones, roughly four fifths of them seen once, and the ten largest clones take around 2%. Sequencing was performed on PBMCs. The receptors here all came from a man aged 18 to 30 in good health and CMV-seronegative.

This clone was detected only a few times. V gene TRBV4-3 combines with J gene TRBJ1-1; D is uncertain. V dropped 4 bases and J dropped 1 base, with 4 bases sitting between them. The germline CDR1 and CDR2 sequences are LGHNA and YSLEER. This CDR3 has 12 residues. CDR3 sequence reads: CASSLRNTEAFF. The CDR3 bases are TGCGCCAGCAGCCTGCGGAACACTGAAGCTTTCTTT.

In its sample, this clone was seen a few times. The chain combines TRBV19 with TRBJ2-7; 8 bases are a match to TRBD2. Trimming cost V 5 bases and J 4 bases; bases outside gene matches: 7. Germline V gives CDR1 LNHDA, CDR2 SQIVND (reference sequence). The length of the CDR3 is 14 residues. CDR3 in DNA: TGTGCCAGTAGTGGGACTAGTGCTAGTTACGAGCAGTACTTC. Protein product: CASSGTSASYEQYF.

This clone showed up just once. The chain recombines TRBV29-1 with TRBJ2-1; 14 bases line up with TRBD2. V gave up 7 bases and J gave up 1 base; unmatched junction bases: 6. Germline CDR1 and CDR2: SQVTM and ANQGSEA. This CDR3 has 16 amino acids. The CDR3 DNA follows: TGCAGCGAAATGGGACTAGCGGGAGAGTCCTACAATGAGCAGTTCTTC. As protein: CSEMGLAGESYNEQFF.

This clone has only a few counts. The chain carries TRBV10-3 and TRBJ2-5; a possible D gene is TRBD2 (6 bases). Between the trimmed V and J ends, which lost 6 bases and 5 bases, there was a span of 13 bases. The CDR3 runs to 13 residues. Looked up from germline, CDR1 is ENHRY and CDR2 is SYGVKD. The CDR3 reads CAISPGSRETQYF. DNA for the CDR3: TGTGCCATCAGCCCCGGGAGTAGGGAGACCCAGTACTTC.

DNA for the CDR3: TGTGCCAGCAGCTTAGACGCGGGGCTCCCCTACGAGCAGTACTTC. It codes for CASSLDAGLPYEQYF. The chain recombines TRBV11-2 with TRBJ2-7; D might be TRBD2 (6 bases). The CDR3 has 15 amino acids. Germline CDR1 is SGHAT and CDR2 is FQNNGV. Trimming shortened V by 0 bases and J by 2 bases, and 11 bases separated the two germline ends.

V usage is TRBV5-4 and J usage is TRBJ2-5; 7 bases map to TRBD2. The germline V gene encodes CDR1 SGHNT and CDR2 YYREEE (reference sequence). The CDR3 spans 14 residues. The trim removed 0 bases at V and 3 bases at J, leaving 2 bases unmatched. CDR3 sequence: CASSLVGGEETQYF. The CDR3 coding sequence is TGTGCCAGCAGCTTGGTGGGAGGGGAAGAGACCCAGTACTTC.

The chain combines TRBV15 with TRBJ2-7, with 7 bases matching TRBD2. The length of the CDR3 is 16 residues. CDR1 and CDR2 from the germline V gene are LNHNV and YYDKDF (reference sequence). With 5 bases clipped from V and 3 bases from J, the junction kept 13 bases outside the gene matches. The CDR3 region is CATSGSGGRGLYEQYF. The CDR3 bases are TGTGCCACCAGCGGGAGCGGAGGGAGGGGACTCTACGAGCAGTACTTC.

V and J are TRBV5-1 and TRBJ2-5; possibly TRBD2 for D (5 bases). The length of the CDR3 is 15 residues. Trimming took off 2 bases at V and 1 base at J, with 12 bases between the two ends. CDR1 and CDR2 (germline): SGHRS, YFSETQ. CDR3 residues: CASSFSTGSQETQYF. CDR3 bases: TGCGCCAGCAGCTTTAGTACGGGATCCCAAGAGACCCAGTACTTC.

The chain uses TRBV4-3 and TRBJ2-7; 7 nucleotides match TRBD1. The CDR3 consists of 16 residues. The germline V gene has CDR1 LGHNA and CDR2 YSLEER. V dropped 5 bases and J dropped 3; count of bases not matched to a gene: 13. CDR3 DNA: TGCGCCAGCAGCGGGGGTCCGGGACAGTCTCGCTACGAGCAGTACTTC. This encodes CASSGGPGQSRYEQYF.

This chain uses TRBV4-1 with TRBJ1-3; no clear D gene. Germline V gene lookup returns CDR1 MGHRA and CDR2 YSYEKL. The CDR3 sequence is 15 residues long. V lost 1 base, J lost 2 bases, and 9 bases lay in between. The CDR3 DNA is TGCGCCAGCAGCCAAGGCCCCGGGGCTGGAAACACCATATATTTT. Translated, it gives CASSQGPGAGNTIYF.

J is TRBJ2-5 and V is TRBV9; 8 bases agree with TRBD1. Germline V gene data show CDR1 as SGDLS and CDR2 as YYNGEE. The CDR3 is 16 amino acids. The V gene end was trimmed by 2 bases and the J gene end by 5 bases; junction bases not matched to a gene: 11. This chain's CDR3 is CASSVRGQGAEETQYF. DNA for the CDR3: TGTGCCAGCAGCGTCCGAGGGCAGGGGGCGGAGGAGACCCAGTACTTC.

As regards this clone: Other nucleotide sequences in the sample specify the same CDR3. V is TRBV20-1 and J is TRBJ2-5, with D perhaps TRBD1 (5 bases). CDR3 length: 11 residues. Germline values: CDR1 DFQATT, CDR2 SNEGSKA (reference sequence). V lost 4 bases and J 4 bases, leaving 7 bases between the germline ends. The CDR3 is CSATRAETQYF. The DNA for the CDR3 is TGCAGTGCTACCAGGGCAGAGACCCAGTACTTC.

This clone was counted once. This chain connects TRBV6-1 to TRBJ2-7; the D gene is possibly TRBD1 (5 bases). Looked up from germline, CDR1 is MNHNS and CDR2 is SASEGT. V was trimmed by 6 bases and J by 3 bases, leaving 9 bases between them. This CDR3 spans 12 amino acids. CDR3 coding DNA: TGTGCCAGCAGGGAGACAGACTACGAGCAGTACTTC. Amino acids: CASRETDYEQYF.

The V and J genes are TRBV11-2 and TRBJ1-4, with D possibly matching TRBD1 (5 bases). The CDR3 totals 18 residues. Trimming cost V 0 bases and J 6 bases, with 20 bases left between them. CDR1 and CDR2 from the germline V gene are SGHAT and FQNNGV. As DNA, the CDR3 is TGTGCCAGCAGCTTAGAGGGGACCATGGACTATCCGGATGAAAAACTGTTTTTT. This sequence encodes CASSLEGTMDYPDEKLFF.

This clone was recorded once. The rearrangement links TRBV14 to TRBJ2-7, with 13 bases identical to TRBD2. The ends lost 0 bases at V and 9 bases at J; junction bases unmatched: 5. The CDR3 loop spans 15 amino acids. Germline CDR1 reads SGHDN; CDR2 reads FVKESK. The CDR3 spells CASSQDPGLAGWQYF. Written as DNA, the CDR3 is TGTGCCAGCAGCCAAGATCCGGGACTAGCGGGATGGCAGTACTTC.

The chain has TRBV7-2 and TRBJ1-5; the D is unclear. This CDR3 contains 13 residues. The V and J ends lost 3 bases and 4 bases respectively, with 7 bases between them. CDR1 is SGHTA, CDR2 FQGNSA, per germline. The CDR3 DNA sequence: TGTGCCAGCAGCTTTCAGGAAAATCAGCCCCAGCATTTT. This encodes CASSFQENQPQHF.

J is TRBJ1-5 and V is TRBV19; TRBD1 is a possible D gene (6 bases). The V gene lost 6 bases and the J gene lost 9 bases, with 18 bases spanning the gap. The germline V gene has CDR1 LNHDA and CDR2 SQIVND (reference sequence). There are 14 residues in the CDR3. CDR3 nucleotides: TGTGCCAGTAGCCAGGTCAGGGGAAGTGGGCCCCAGCATTTT. Translating it yields CASSQVRGSGPQHF.

This clone was detected once. The chain recombines TRBV30 with TRBJ2-1; perhaps TRBD2 as D (6 bases). V lost 3 bases and J 4 bases, leaving 19 bases between the germline ends. Germline V gives CDR1 GTSNPN, CDR2 SVGIG (reference sequence). The CDR3 covers 16 residues. The CDR3 region is CAWRGRRTIPYNEQFF. The CDR3 region has the DNA TGTGCCTGGAGGGGCAGAAGGACTATCCCATACAATGAGCAGTTCTTC.

This rearrangement joins TRBV7-2 to TRBJ1-5, with no clear D. The V end lost 1 base, the J end lost 4 bases, and 8 bases lay between the germline ends. The CDR3 spans 14 residues. CDR1 and CDR2 from the germline V gene are SGHTA and FQGNSA. CDR3 sequence: CASSLVRLNQPQHF. The DNA of the CDR3 is TGTGCCAGCAGCTTAGTCAGATTAAATCAGCCCCAGCATTTT.

The chain joins TRBV7-8 to TRBJ1-2, with a weak D call TRBD1 (5 bases). V lost 4 bases to trimming and J lost 4 bases, with 22 bases between them. The CDR3 is made up of 17 amino acids. Germline CDR1 SGHVS, CDR2 FQNEAQ. The CDR3 here is CASSWAWNRKRGYGYTF. The DNA for the CDR3 is TGTGCCAGCAGCTGGGCGTGGAACAGGAAAAGGGGCTATGGCTACACCTTC.

The chain couples TRBV7-8 to TRBJ2-1; D uncertain. The CDR3 contains 12 residues. Between the trimmed V and J ends, which lost 1 base and 8 bases, there was a span of 6 bases. CDR1 is SGHVS and CDR2 is FQNEAQ in the germline V gene. CDR3 sequence: CASSLGVDEQFF. The DNA for the CDR3 is TGTGCCAGCAGCTTAGGAGTGGATGAGCAGTTCTTC.

The V call is TRBV10-3, the J call TRBJ2-1; 9 nucleotides align to TRBD2. Germline V lookup: CDR1 ENHRY, CDR2 SYGVKD. The CDR3 spans 14 residues. V was pared by 5 bases and J by 5 bases, with 4 bases of the junction left unmatched. This CDR3 is CAISPGLANNEQFF. CDR3 DNA: TGTGCCATCAGTCCGGGACTAGCTAACAATGAGCAGTTCTTC.

This chain links TRBV7-6 with TRBJ2-1; 10 positions match TRBD1. The ends lost 4 bases at V and 2 bases at J; junction bases unmatched: 5. This CDR3 has 16 amino acids. Germline values: CDR1 SGHVS, CDR2 FNYEAQ. CDR3 bases: TGTGCCAGCAGCTCAACCGGGACAGGGGCCTACAATGAGCAGTTCTTC. This encodes CASSSTGTGAYNEQFF.

Only a few counts were recorded for this clone. The V and J genes are TRBV15 and TRBJ2-5; 9 nucleotides line up with TRBD1. The CDR3 covers 14 residues. Germline CDR1 LNHNV, CDR2 YYDKDF (reference sequence). J lost 5 bases, V lost 3 bases, and 4 bases had no gene match. CDR3 protein: CATSRDRGRETQYF. The CDR3, as DNA: TGTGCCACCAGCAGGGACAGGGGCAGGGAGACCCAGTACTTC.

This clone was found once. The chain joins TRBV5-1 to TRBJ1-4, with D unclear. Germline values: CDR1 SGHRS, CDR2 YFSETQ. The V end was cut by 1 base, the J end by 7 bases, with 14 bases between. The CDR3 runs to 15 residues. CDR3 bases: TGCGCCAGCAGCTTGACGCCTACCCAGGCTGAAAAACTGTTTTTT. It codes for CASSLTPTQAEKLFF.

This clone was seen only once. The J gene is TRBJ1-1, the V gene TRBV11-2; D unresolved. This CDR3 contains 16 residues. CDR1 and CDR2 (germline): SGHAT, FQNNGV. V was trimmed by 5 bases and J by 0 bases, leaving 16 bases between them. In nucleotides, the CDR3 is TGTGCCAGCAGCCATCCGGGTCTCACTATGAACACTGAAGCTTTCTTT. It translates to CASSHPGLTMNTEAFF.

The rearrangement links TRBV7-8 to TRBJ2-1; 8 nucleotides align to TRBD2. V shed 5 bases, J shed 1 base, and the junction held 10 bases outside the gene matches. This CDR3 comprises 17 residues. The V gene's germline CDR1 is SGHVS and CDR2 FQNEAQ. The chain's CDR3 is CASSPPLREVSYNEQFF. The CDR3, as DNA: TGTGCCAGCAGCCCGCCCTTGCGGGAGGTATCCTACAATGAGCAGTTCTTC.

V gene TRBV9 combines with J gene TRBJ2-2; D is possibly TRBD2 (6 bases). V lost 0 bases, J lost 5 bases, and 11 bases lay in between. Looked up from germline, CDR1 is SGDLS and CDR2 is YYNGEE. There are 15 residues in the CDR3. The DNA for the CDR3 is TGTGCCAGCAGCGTAGGAGGGACTCGTACCGGGGAGCTGTTTTTT. Amino acid sequence: CASSVGGTRTGELFF.

The V call is TRBV5-1, the J call TRBJ2-7; D possibly corresponds to TRBD1 (6 bases). The CDR3 has 14 amino acids. V lost 0 bases and J 4 bases, leaving 11 bases between the germline ends. The germline V gene has CDR1 SGHRS and CDR2 YFSETQ. This CDR3 is CASSLDRERYEQYF. The CDR3 coding sequence is TGCGCCAGCAGCTTGGACAGGGAAAGGTACGAGCAGTACTTC.

The chain couples TRBV10-3 to TRBJ1-3; D gene ambiguous. The germline gives CDR1 ENHRY, CDR2 SYGVKD. Trimming stripped 7 bases from V and 0 bases from J, with 10 bases between. The CDR3 extends over 14 amino acids. The CDR3 DNA is TGTGCCATCACCCCCGGGAGCTCTGGAAACACCATATATTTT. This translates into CAITPGSSGNTIYF.

The chain links TRBV14 to TRBJ2-7; D is unresolved. With 4 bases removed from V and 1 base from J, the gap between germline ends came to 8 bases. Germline loops: CDR1 SGHDN, CDR2 FVKESK. The CDR3 runs 13 residues. The DNA of the CDR3 is TGTGCCAGCAGCCCAGGAACGTCCTACGAGCAGTACTTC. This gives the protein CASSPGTSYEQYF.